This record concerns one TCR beta chain sequence. Its antigen is unknown. These data are taken from a study of multiple sclerosis patients with progressive multifocal leukoencephalopathy. Notes on the study in general: PML-onset expanded TRB clones were detectable before and during natalizumab therapy.

The sample's time point: less than 15 months of natalizumab therapy. At 6 months of natalizumab came T1, and at 12 months came T2. CDR3 length: 9 residues. This table comes from immunoSEQ multiplex PCR, and its TCRdb copy is limited to in-frame clones, with some not included. The profile shows some 25,000 clones, 91% of them singletons. This specimen was PBMCs, taken from a patient treated with natalizumab. The rearrangement uses TRBV21-1 and TRBJ2-1; the listed D gene, TRBD2, was not tested against the DNA. TRBV21-1 is a listed pseudogene. This TCR came from a man aged 25 to 40 with multiple sclerosis. CDR3 coding DNA: TGTGCCCCGAGGGAGGAGCAGTTCTTC. Its protein product is CAPREEQFF.